This T cell receptor beta chain is drawn from a study of control samples from healthy donors and cancer patients (dated by TCRdb to between 2020 and 2021). For this clone: The clone's antigen remains unknown. Qualities for individual bases were not recorded, and no much larger clone is one base off.

For CDR1 and CDR2, the germline V gene lists MNHEY and SVGAGI. Its CDR3 holds 13 amino acids, cysteine through phenylalanine. This entry keeps only the CDR3 DNA: 39 bases, framed from base 1. V is clipped by 8 bases and J by 2 bases, and the sequence between their germline boundaries is 13 bases long. The library was obtained by the immunoSEQ multiplex PCR assay. As stored in TCRdb, this immuneACCESS dataset retains in-frame rearrangements with V and J assigned. A fraction of the clones does not appear; measured against another copy, unresolved V genes explain less than half of the discrepancy, and the remainder lacks a known reason. The sample includes 400,000 to 450,000 clones, with about nine tenths observed a single time. 5.5% to 7.5% of the sample goes to the ten largest clones.

The sample consisted of PBMCs. This receptor was obtained from a man in his forties or fifties with head and neck cancer. The chain was built from TRBV6-5 and TRBJ2-7, with the D segment possibly TRBD1 or TRBD2, each aligning over 5 bases. This receptor carries the CDR3 CASARELTYEQYF. The DNA is TGTGCCAGCGCCAGGGAGCTCACCTACGAGCAGTACTTC.